The 22 T cell receptor beta chains given below trace back to one sample, sequenced in a study of cytomegalovirus exposure and HLA in healthy donors. The PCR employed 60 Vbeta primers together with 13 Jbeta primers. TCRdb's copy holds only in-frame clones and misses some; the assay was immunoSEQ multiplex PCR. This sample contains fewer than 85,000 clones. Sequencing input: PBMCs. The receptors stem from a woman between 40 and 50 years old in good health and CMV-seropositive.

In regard to this clone: The same CDR3 is also encoded by other DNA sequences in this sample. The chain is built from TRBV9 and TRBJ2-1, with D unclear. Germline V gene sequence: CDR1 SGDLS, CDR2 YYNGEE. CDR3 length: 13 residues. Trimming took 0 bases from V and 6 from J, leaving 7 bases between them. CDR3: CASSVAGGNEQFF. The CDR3 DNA is TGTGCCAGCAGCGTAGCTGGCGGCAATGAGCAGTTCTTC.

The chain uses TRBV6-6 and TRBJ1-2, with TRBD1 identical over 9 bases. Unmatched junction bases numbered 10, after V lost 0 bases and J lost 8 bases. Germline loops: CDR1 MNHNY, CDR2 SVGAGI (reference sequence). This CDR3 has 16 residues. CDR3 loop: CASSYSGQGPFSGYTF. The CDR3 nucleotides are TGTGCCAGCAGTTACTCTGGACAGGGGCCTTTTTCCGGCTACACCTTC.

The rearrangement joins TRBV6-1 to TRBJ2-6; 8 positions agree with TRBD1. V gave up 8 bases and J gave up 12 bases; unmatched junction bases: 15. The CDR3 is 15 residues long. Germline V gene lookup returns CDR1 MNHNS and CDR2 SASEGT. The CDR3 nucleotides read TGTGCCAGCCGTACCTCCCGACAGGGGACGGGCGTCCTGACTTTC. Protein: CASRTSRQGTGVLTF.

The rearrangement joins TRBV9 to TRBJ2-1, with 9 bases lining up with TRBD2. The CDR3 loop spans 16 amino acids. Germline values: CDR1 SGDLS, CDR2 YYNGEE. V lost 3 bases, J lost 5 bases, and 9 bases stayed unmatched. The CDR3 DNA reads TGTGCCAGCAGCGCGGACCGGACTAGCGTAGACAATGAGCAGTTCTTC. This encodes CASSADRTSVDNEQFF.

The chain has TRBV27 and TRBJ2-2, with D perhaps matching TRBD1 (6 bases). The CDR3 sequence is 14 residues long. Germline CDR1 MNHEY, CDR2 SMNVEV (reference sequence). The V end was cut by 9 bases, the J end by 3 bases, with 14 bases between. The CDR3: CASTKDRYTGELFF. The CDR3 region has the DNA TGTGCCAGTACGAAGGACAGATACACCGGGGAGCTGTTTTTT.

The rearrangement joins TRBV4-1 to TRBJ2-6; 15 bases agree with TRBD2. CDR1 is MGHRA, CDR2 YSYEKL, per germline. This CDR3 is 20 amino acids long. The V gene end was trimmed by 1 base and the J gene end by 2 bases; junction bases not matched to a gene: 6. The CDR3 nucleotides are TGCGCCAGCAGCCAAGGGGGACTAGCGGGAGGAACGGCTGGGGCCAACGTCCTGACTTTC. Translated, it gives CASSQGGLAGGTAGANVLTF.

This chain connects TRBV7-3 to TRBJ2-1; TRBD2 matches at 8 bases. CDR3 size: 14 residues. V lost 5 bases to trimming and J lost 2 bases; unmatched junction nucleotides: 2. CDR1 and CDR2 from the germline V gene are SGHTA and FQGTGA. CDR3 sequence: CASSLSGTYNEQFF. CDR3 coding DNA: TGTGCCAGCAGCCTTAGCGGGACCTACAATGAGCAGTTCTTC.

The CDR3 sequence is CASSFVAGALSSYNEQFF. CDR3 nucleotide sequence: TGTGCCAGCAGCTTCGTAGCGGGGGCTTTGAGCTCCTACAATGAGCAGTTCTTC. The J gene is TRBJ2-1, the V gene TRBV11-2, with 9 bases that match TRBD2. The junction had 9 bases not matched to a gene; V was cut back by 3 bases and J by 0 bases. The CDR3 is 18 amino acids. Germline V CDR1 and CDR2: SGHAT, FQNNGV.

The chain is built from TRBV5-1 and TRBJ2-7, with a tentative D call TRBD2 (6 bases). The V end was cut by 0 bases, the J end by 5 bases, with 15 bases between. Germline assignment: CDR1 SGHRS and CDR2 YFSETQ. The CDR3 totals 15 residues. The CDR3 here is CASSLEGTSINEQYF. The CDR3 DNA is TGCGCCAGCAGCTTGGAGGGAACTAGCATCAACGAGCAGTACTTC.

The V call is TRBV20-1, the J call TRBJ2-1, with TRBD2 identical over 7 bases. Germline loops: CDR1 DFQATT, CDR2 SNEGSKA (reference sequence). This CDR3 is built from 11 residues. V dropped 7 bases and J dropped 9; count of bases not matched to a gene: 6. CDR3 in DNA: TGCAGTGGTCGGGGAGGGAGTGAGCAGTTCTTC. Protein product: CSGRGGSEQFF.

The DNA of the CDR3 is TGTGCCAGCAGTGAGATCGGGGACTTTAATGAAAAACTGTTTTTT. Amino acids: CASSEIGDFNEKLFF. This chain uses TRBV2 with TRBJ1-4, with a tentative D call TRBD1 (5 bases). The CDR3 has 15 residues. Germline V gene sequence: CDR1 SNHLY, CDR2 FYNNEI. The V end was cut by 3 bases, the J end by 4 bases, with 12 bases between. Full variable domain (remainder filled in from reference TRBV2 and TRBJ1-4): EPEVTQTPSHQVTQMGQEVILRCVPISNHLYFYWYRQILGQKVEFLVSFYNNEISEKSEIFDDQFSVERPDGSNFTLKIRSTKLEDSAMYFCASSEIGDFNEKLFFGSGTQLSVL.

The chain uses TRBV2 and TRBJ1-3, with D possibly matching TRBD1 (5 bases). V was shortened by 4 bases and J by 0 bases, with 10 bases between the two germline ends. The CDR3 contains 15 residues. The V gene's germline CDR1 is SNHLY and CDR2 FYNNEI. The CDR3 DNA reads TGTGCCAGCAGTGTTTCCGACAGCTCTGGAAACACCATATATTTT. The encoded protein is CASSVSDSSGNTIYF.

This chain links TRBV7-2 with TRBJ2-7; no firm D call. This CDR3 has 14 residues. Germline V gene lookup returns CDR1 SGHTA and CDR2 FQGNSA. V lost 2 bases to trimming and J lost 5 bases, with 13 bases between them. The CDR3 DNA is TGTGCCAGCAGCTTATACGACTCAACCGACGAGCAGTACTTC. Its translation: CASSLYDSTDEQYF.

The V call is TRBV10-1, the J call TRBJ1-2, with TRBD1 as a possible D gene (5 bases). Germline loops: CDR1 WNHNN, CDR2 SYGVQD (reference sequence). V shed 6 bases and J shed 2 bases, with 10 bases lying between them. This CDR3 region has 13 residues. The CDR3 DNA follows: TGCGCCAGCAGCGCAGGGTTGAACTATGGCTACACCTTC. This encodes CASSAGLNYGYTF.

This chain links TRBV6-5 with TRBJ1-6; 8 bases are shared with TRBD1. Germline V gene data show CDR1 as MNHEY and CDR2 as SVGAGI. CDR3 length: 15 amino acids. The trim removed 6 bases at V and 10 bases at J, leaving 11 bases unmatched. Here the CDR3 reads CASSWQAGGESPLHF. Here the CDR3 DNA reads TGTGCCAGCAGCTGGCAAGCAGGGGGCGAGTCACCCCTCCACTTT.

The rearrangement uses TRBV6-5 and TRBJ2-1; the match to TRBD2 covers 11 bases. The V and J ends lost 2 bases and 5 bases, in that order; junction bases with no gene match: 2. The CDR3 totals 15 residues. Germline CDR1 is MNHEY and CDR2 is SVGAGI. The CDR3 nucleotides are TGTGCCAGCAGTTACGGGACTAGCGGTAACAATGAGCAGTTCTTC. Translating it yields CASSYGTSGNNEQFF.

The rearrangement links TRBV6-5 to TRBJ1-4, with TRBD1 matching over 10 bases. Germline V gene sequence: CDR1 MNHEY, CDR2 SVGAGI. There are 14 residues in the CDR3. V trimming: 6 bases; J trimming: 7 bases; junction bases outside the gene matches: 5. CDR3 nucleotides: TGTGCCAGCAGGCCCGGGACAGGGGTTGAAAAACTGTTTTTT. Its translation: CASRPGTGVEKLFF.

The chain recombines TRBV23-1 with TRBJ1-5; 8 bases match TRBD1. TRBV23-1 is identified as an open reading frame with a role that is uncertain. V gave up 2 bases and J gave up 8 bases; unmatched junction bases: 5. The CDR3 covers 14 residues. This chain's CDR3 is CASSQPGGWEPQHF. The CDR3 DNA reads as TGCGCCAGCAGTCAACCAGGGGGCTGGGAGCCCCAGCATTTT.

The chain links TRBV28 to TRBJ2-5, with 7 bases identical to TRBD2. The DNA end is a closer match to TRBJ2-7, so the J assignment may be wrong. The V gene's germline CDR1 is MDHEN and CDR2 SYDVKM. The CDR3 contains 18 residues. CDR3 DNA sequence: TGTGCCAGCACCAGTTCATATTTTGCGGGGAGGGCCCCCTACGAGCAGTACTTC. Protein sequence: CASTSSYFAGRAPYEQYF.

This chain joins TRBV28 and TRBJ2-7, with D possibly being TRBD2 (6 bases). V dropped 6 bases and J dropped 1 base, with 16 bases sitting between them. The CDR3 is made up of 15 amino acids. Germline V gene lookup returns CDR1 MDHEN and CDR2 SYDVKM. The CDR3 DNA reads as TGTGCCAGCAGCATCGCTGGGAGGACGTCCTACGAGCAGTACTTC. This codes for CASSIAGRTSYEQYF.

The chain recombines TRBV5-1 with TRBJ1-2; TRBD1 matches 11 bases. V lost 0 bases and J lost 4; bases outside the gene matches: 8. Looked up from germline, CDR1 is SGHRS and CDR2 is YFSETQ. The CDR3 totals 17 residues. The CDR3 region has the DNA TGCGCCAGCAGCTTGGTGCGTCCGGGACAGGGGGGCTATGGCTACACCTTC. This encodes CASSLVRPGQGGYGYTF.

The CDR3 region has the DNA TGTGCCAGCAGCCCGACTAGCGGGGCTGATAATGAGCAGTTCTTC. It encodes CASSPTSGADNEQFF. The J gene is TRBJ2-1, the V gene TRBV7-3; TRBD2 agrees at 11 bases. Germline V gene data show CDR1 as SGHTA and CDR2 as FQGTGA. Germline trimming cut 5 bases from V and 7 bases from J; bases unmatched to any gene: 7. The CDR3 is 15 residues long.